Shown below are 16 T cell receptor beta chains from a single sample sequenced in a study of blood T cell repertoires in COVID-19. TCRdb keeps only in-frame clones here, not all; method: immunoSEQ multiplex PCR. The profile shows approximately 250,000 clones, 86% of them singletons. Material: peripheral blood. Receptors were obtained from a woman of 80 years or more with COVID-19, enrolled during active disease.

The V and J genes are TRBV6-5 and TRBJ1-2, with TRBD1 matching over 9 bases. The CDR3 runs 14 residues. The ends lost 0 bases at V and 8 bases at J; junction bases unmatched: 4. The germline gives CDR1 MNHEY, CDR2 SVGAGI. The DNA for the CDR3 is TGTGCCAGCAGTTACTCCCGGGACAGGGACGGCTACACCTTC. Translation gives CASSYSRDRDGYTF.

The chain uses TRBV11-3 and TRBJ2-5; D is unresolved. Between the trimmed V and J ends, which lost 3 bases and 0 bases, there was a span of 5 bases. This CDR3 region has 13 residues. Germline V gene lookup returns CDR1 SGHNT and CDR2 YENEEA. DNA of the CDR3: TGTGCCAGCAGCTTTGAGTACCAAGAGACCCAGTACTTC. This encodes CASSFEYQETQYF.

The J gene is TRBJ2-1, the V gene TRBV4-2; 13 positions agree with TRBD2. V gave up 1 base and J gave up 2 bases; unmatched junction bases: 5. Germline V lookup: CDR1 LGHNA, CDR2 YNFKEQ. The CDR3 consists of 18 residues. The CDR3: CASSQVTSGGAAYNEQFF. CDR3 in DNA: TGTGCCAGCAGCCAAGTAACTAGCGGGGGGGCGGCCTACAATGAGCAGTTCTTC.

The V call is TRBV28, the J call TRBJ1-1; TRBD1 agrees at 9 bases. Germline loops: CDR1 MDHEN, CDR2 SYDVKM. CDR3 length: 12 residues. V trimming: 10 bases; J trimming: 11 bases; junction bases outside the gene matches: 11. The DNA for the CDR3 is TGTGCCAACTCCGGGACAGGGAACCGGGCTTTCTTT. Protein sequence: CANSGTGNRAFF.

This clone was picked up one time. V usage is TRBV28 and J usage is TRBJ2-7, with unresolved D. The CDR3 is 12 amino acids. Trimming removed 4 bases from V and 0 bases from J, with 4 bases in between. The V gene's germline CDR1 is MDHEN and CDR2 SYDVKM. CDR3: CASSSSSYEQYV. Written as DNA, the CDR3 is TGTGCCAGCAGTTCGAGCTCCTACGAGCAGTACGTC.

This chain uses TRBV28 with TRBJ1-5; 11 bases agree with TRBD1. The germline CDR1 and CDR2 sequences are MDHEN and SYDVKM. The CDR3 sequence is 15 residues long. J lost 5 bases, V lost 7 bases, and 7 bases had no gene match. The chain's CDR3 is CASNSGTGGYQPQHF. The CDR3 region has the DNA TGTGCCAGCAACTCCGGGACAGGGGGATATCAGCCCCAGCATTTT.

This CDR3 is CASSLSRAKTEEQFF. The DNA for the CDR3 is TGTGCCAGCAGCTTATCGCGGGCCAAGACTGAAGAGCAGTTCTTC. The rearrangement links TRBV7-2 to TRBJ2-1; TRBD2 might be the D (5 bases). V lost 2 bases to trimming and J lost 10 bases, with 18 bases between them. Germline-derived CDR1 and CDR2 are SGHTA and FQGNSA. The CDR3 consists of 15 residues.

The V gene is TRBV19, the J gene TRBJ1-4, with D hard to call. From germline, CDR1 is LNHDA and CDR2 SQIVND (reference sequence). This CDR3 comprises 15 residues. The germline V and J ends were trimmed by 6 bases and 3 bases, with 14 bases remaining between them. This chain's CDR3 is CASSPRVLSNEKLFF. The CDR3 DNA follows: TGTGCCAGTAGCCCGAGGGTACTTTCTAATGAAAAACTGTTTTTT.

This CDR3 reads CATANRDYGYTF. CDR3 nucleotide sequence: TGTGCCACCGCTAACCGTGATTATGGCTACACCTTC. The rearrangement uses TRBV24-1 and TRBJ1-2; no firm D call. This CDR3 has 12 amino acids. Germline V lookup: CDR1 KGHDR, CDR2 SFDVKD. The V and J ends lost 9 bases and 5 bases respectively, with 12 bases between them.

Only one count was recorded for this clone. The chain employs TRBV29-1 and TRBJ1-4; maybe TRBD1 (5 bases). This CDR3 has 13 amino acids. Trimming shortened V by 7 bases and J by 4 bases, and 13 bases separated the two germline ends. Germline assignment: CDR1 SQVTM and CDR2 ANQGSEA. The CDR3 DNA is TGCAGCGGGGAGGGACGGCTTAATGAAAAACTGTTTTTT. Its translation: CSGEGRLNEKLFF.

The gene calls are TRBV18 and TRBJ2-5; tentatively, D is TRBD1 (5 bases). Germline CDR1 is KGHSH and CDR2 is LQKENI. The CDR3 runs to 13 residues. V was trimmed by 5 bases and J by 2 bases, leaving 9 bases between them. CDR3 protein: CASSSDRQETQYF. CDR3 bases: TGTGCCAGCTCATCCGACAGACAAGAGACCCAGTACTTC.

The chain is built from TRBV27 and TRBJ1-5, with D perhaps matching TRBD1 (6 bases). This CDR3 is built from 14 residues. Trimming removed 6 bases at V and 9 bases at J, with 18 bases between. The V gene's germline CDR1 is MNHEY and CDR2 SMNVEV (reference sequence). CDR3: CASSLGTGQRPQHF. DNA of the CDR3: TGTGCCAGCAGCCTCGGGACGGGACAAAGGCCCCAGCATTTT.

The V and J genes are TRBV6-4 and TRBJ2-3; 7 bases agree with TRBD1. The germline gives CDR1 MRHNA, CDR2 SNTAGT. The ends lost 6 bases at V and 4 bases at J; junction bases unmatched: 7. The CDR3 consists of 14 residues. As DNA, the CDR3 is TGTGCCAGCAGGCCCGCAGGGGGAGCAGATACGCAGTATTTT. Its translation is CASRPAGGADTQYF.

CDR3 nucleotides: TGCAGCGTCGAGACAGGGGCGCAAGAGACCCAGTACTTC. Translation gives CSVETGAQETQYF. The J gene is TRBJ2-5, the V gene TRBV29-1; TRBD1 matches at 8 bases. Germline values: CDR1 SQVTM, CDR2 ANQGSEA. The CDR3 runs 13 residues. V lost 6 bases, J lost 2 bases, and 5 bases stayed unmatched. Filled out from reference TRBV29-1 and TRBJ2-5, the complete variable domain reads SAVISQKPSRDICQRGTSLTIQCQVDSQVTMMFWYRQQPGQSLTLIATANQGSEATYESGFVIDKFPISRPNLTFSTLTVSNMSPEDSSIYLCSVETGAQETQYFGPGTRLLVL.

This clone was recorded a few times. The V gene is TRBV7-8, the J gene TRBJ1-1; D uncertain. Germline-derived CDR1 and CDR2 are SGHVS and FQNEAQ. The CDR3 is 16 amino acids. Deletions cut 4 bases from V and 3 bases from J, with 18 bases between. For the CDR3, the DNA is TGTGCCAGCAGCTCCGCTCTGAGGCGGGCAGACACTGAAGCTTTCTTT. This gives the protein CASSSALRRADTEAFF.

As DNA, the CDR3 is TGCGCCAGCAGCCAAGAACCCTCCCCTAGCGGGGGGACCACAGATACGCAGTATTTT. Translated: CASSQEPSPSGGTTDTQYF. V is TRBV4-1 and J is TRBJ2-3, with 11 bases that match TRBD2. Germline V gene data show CDR1 as MGHRA and CDR2 as YSYEKL. The CDR3 is 19 residues long. The ends lost 0 bases at V and 2 bases at J; junction bases unmatched: 10.